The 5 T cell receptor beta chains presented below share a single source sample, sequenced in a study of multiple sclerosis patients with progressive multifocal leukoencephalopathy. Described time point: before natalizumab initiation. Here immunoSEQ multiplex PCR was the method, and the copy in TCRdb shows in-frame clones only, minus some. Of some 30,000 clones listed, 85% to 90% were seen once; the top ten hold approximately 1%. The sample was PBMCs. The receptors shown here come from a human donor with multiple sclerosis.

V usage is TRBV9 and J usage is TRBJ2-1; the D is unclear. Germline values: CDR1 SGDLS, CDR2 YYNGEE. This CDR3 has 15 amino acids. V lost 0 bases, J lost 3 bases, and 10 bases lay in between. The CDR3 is CASSVVNTLYNEQFF. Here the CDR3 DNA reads TGTGCCAGCAGCGTAGTAAATACTCTCTACAATGAGCAGTTCTTC.

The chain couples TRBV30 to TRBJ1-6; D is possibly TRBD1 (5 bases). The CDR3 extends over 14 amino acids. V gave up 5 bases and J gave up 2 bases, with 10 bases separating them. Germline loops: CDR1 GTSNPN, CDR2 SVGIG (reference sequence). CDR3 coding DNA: TGTGCCTGGCAGGGACCCCCCTATAATTCACCCCTCCACTTT. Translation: CAWQGPPYNSPLHF.

The CDR3 nucleotides read TGTGCCAGCAGCCTCGTGACCGGAGAGGAGCAGTACTTC. It yields the protein CASSLVTGEEQYF. The chain links TRBV5-6 to TRBJ2-7; the D is unclear. CDR1 SGHDT and CDR2 YYEEEE come from the germline V gene. The CDR3 is made up of 13 amino acids. V dropped 4 bases and J dropped 7 bases, with 15 bases sitting between them. The complete variable domain, with remaining parts taken from reference TRBV5-6 and TRBJ2-7, reads DAGVTQSPTHLIKTRGQQVTLRCSPKSGHDTVSWYQQALGQGPQFIFQYYEEEERQRGNFPDRFSGHQFPNYSSELNVNALLLGDSALYLCASSLVTGEEQYFGPGTRLTVT.

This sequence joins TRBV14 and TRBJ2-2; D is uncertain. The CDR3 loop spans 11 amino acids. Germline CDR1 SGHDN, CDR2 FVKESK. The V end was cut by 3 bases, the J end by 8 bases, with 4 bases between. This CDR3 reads CASSQTGELFF. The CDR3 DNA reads TGTGCCAGCAGCCAGACGGGGGAGCTGTTTTTT.

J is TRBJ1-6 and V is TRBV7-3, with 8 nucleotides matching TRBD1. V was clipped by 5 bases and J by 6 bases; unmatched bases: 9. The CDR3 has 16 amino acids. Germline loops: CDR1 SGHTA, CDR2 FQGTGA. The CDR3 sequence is CASSLSGTGSNSPLHF. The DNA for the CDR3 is TGTGCCAGCAGCCTTTCCGGGACAGGCTCTAATTCACCCCTCCACTTT. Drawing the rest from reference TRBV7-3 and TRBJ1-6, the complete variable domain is GAGVSQTPSNKVTEKGKYVELRCDPISGHTALYWYRQSLGQGPEFLIYFQGTGAADDSGLPNDRFFAVRPEGSVSTLKIQRTERGDSAVYLCASSLSGTGSNSPLHFGNGTRLTVT.